These 14 T cell receptor beta chains came from one sample sequenced in a study of a mutant IDH1 vaccine in newly diagnosed glioma. Antigens of these TCRs are unknown. Time point defined: week 23, last vaccination. The study gave 300 ug of mutant IDH1 20-mer peptide per vaccine dose, with topical imiquimod. Measured with immunoSEQ multiplex PCR; TCRdb has only the in-frame clones, and not every one. The table lists roughly 60,000 clones, 80% to 90% of them singletons. The source material was PBMCs, sampled from a glioma patient whose treatment included an IDH1 peptide vaccine. These TCRs come from a man younger than 40 with glioma.

The V call is TRBV13, the J call TRBJ1-1; 8 bases are shared with TRBD1. Per the germline V gene, CDR1 is PRHDT and CDR2 is FYEKMQ (reference sequence). The CDR3 spans 12 residues. V gave up 0 bases and J gave up 14 bases; unmatched junction bases: 5. CDR3 coding DNA: TGTGCCAGCAGCTTAGGCGACAGGGGCGTGTTCTTT. Amino acids: CASSLGDRGVFF.

The chain has TRBV6-5 and TRBJ1-3; D is unclear. Looked up from germline, CDR1 is MNHEY and CDR2 is SVGAGI. Trimming removed 10 bases at V and 0 bases at J, with 10 bases between. The CDR3 runs 13 residues. The CDR3 DNA reads TGTGCCACCCTACGCTTCTCTGGAAACACCATATATTTT. This gives the protein CATLRFSGNTIYF.

The J gene is TRBJ2-7, the V gene TRBV7-9; 7 bases are a match to TRBD1. The germline CDR1 and CDR2 sequences are SEHNR and FQNEAQ (reference sequence). The CDR3 runs 14 residues. V lost 1 base and J lost 5; bases outside the gene matches: 5. The DNA of the CDR3 is TGTGCCAGCAGCTTAGAGTTGACAGGGCACGAGCAGTACTTC. Translating gives CASSLELTGHEQYF. The full variable domain, rest sourced from reference TRBV7-9 and TRBJ2-7, is DTGVSQNPRHKITKRGQNVTFRCDPISEHNRLYWYRQTLGQGPEFLTYFQNEAQLEKSRLLSDRFSAERPKGSFSTLEIQRTEQGDSAMYLCASSLELTGHEQYFGPGTRLTVT.

The chain uses TRBV5-1 and TRBJ2-7; D might be TRBD1 (6 bases). The V and J ends lost 6 bases and 4 bases respectively, with 8 bases between them. CDR3 length: 11 residues. Germline assignment: CDR1 SGHRS and CDR2 YFSETQ. The CDR3 loop reads CASTQGYEQYF. The DNA of the CDR3 is TGCGCCAGCACCCAGGGGTACGAGCAGTACTTC.

CDR3 region: CSVLQGASNQPQHF. In DNA, the CDR3 is TGCAGCGTACTACAGGGGGCAAGCAATCAGCCCCAGCATTTT. The V gene is TRBV29-1, the J gene TRBJ1-5; 9 bases line up with TRBD1. CDR3 size: 14 residues. Germline V gives CDR1 SQVTM, CDR2 ANQGSEA. V was pared by 6 bases and J by 1 base, with 4 bases of the junction left unmatched.

The chain is built from TRBV2 and TRBJ2-5; D remains unclear. Germline CDR1 and CDR2: SNHLY and FYNNEI. The CDR3 sequence is 15 residues long. Trimming removed 6 bases at V and 3 bases at J, with 17 bases between. In DNA form, the CDR3 reads TGTGCCAGCAGCCAGGTTGGAATATCTGAAGAGACCCAGTACTTC. It specifies CASSQVGISEETQYF.

The count of this clone is one. In DNA, the CDR3 is TGTGCCACCCGGGACAGGGGGTTGCCAGATACGCAGTATTTT. Its protein is CATRDRGLPDTQYF. The chain is built from TRBV10-3 and TRBJ2-3, with TRBD1 identical over 11 bases. There are 14 residues in the CDR3. Trimming cost V 10 bases and J 4 bases; bases outside gene matches: 7. CDR1 is ENHRY, CDR2 SYGVKD, per germline.

This clone is a singleton in its sample. The chain uses TRBV5-1 and TRBJ2-3; 7 bases align to TRBD1. CDR3 size: 16 residues. Germline CDR1 SGHRS, CDR2 YFSETQ. The V segment lost 0 bases and the J segment 0 bases; nucleotides outside the gene matches: 4. The CDR3 region is CASSLGVTGSTDTQYF. The CDR3 nucleotides read TGCGCCAGCAGCTTGGGGGTGACAGGGAGCACAGATACGCAGTATTTT.

V usage is TRBV29-1 and J usage is TRBJ1-3, with unresolved D. In germline, CDR1 is SQVTM, CDR2 ANQGSEA. The CDR3 runs to 14 residues. V lost 2 bases and J lost 4, with 12 bases in between. Here the CDR3 reads CSVEFPVSGNTIYF. CDR3 DNA: TGCAGCGTTGAATTTCCGGTTTCAGGAAACACCATATATTTT.

This rearrangement joins TRBV6-6 to TRBJ1-6; 7 bases fit TRBD1. The junction had 5 bases not matched to a gene; V was cut back by 5 bases and J by 7 bases. Germline V gene data show CDR1 as MNHNY and CDR2 as SVGAGI (reference sequence). The CDR3 totals 14 residues. The CDR3 reads CASSPTGHNSPLHF. The DNA for the CDR3 is TGTGCCAGCAGTCCGACAGGGCACAATTCACCCCTCCACTTT.

The CDR3 reads CASSWTSGGAYDTQYF. The CDR3 nucleotides read TGTGCCAGCAGTTGGACTAGCGGGGGGGCCTACGATACGCAGTATTTT. The rearrangement uses TRBV27 and TRBJ2-3, with TRBD2 matching over 15 bases. V was pared by 4 bases and J by 6 bases, with 5 bases of the junction left unmatched. This CDR3 is built from 16 residues. Germline values: CDR1 MNHEY, CDR2 SMNVEV (reference sequence).

This clone was detected only a few times. CDR3: CAWQYGGRGHSEKLFF. The CDR3 nucleotides are TGTGCCTGGCAATACGGGGGCAGGGGGCACAGTGAAAAACTGTTTTTT. The rearrangement joins TRBV30 to TRBJ1-4; 8 bases align to TRBD1. Germline-derived CDR1 and CDR2 are GTSNPN and SVGIG (reference sequence). Trimming at V came to 5 bases and at J to 7 bases, leaving 15 bases not matched to a gene. This CDR3 is built from 16 residues.

V gene TRBV6-5 combines with J gene TRBJ2-5, with D tentatively TRBD2 (5 bases). The J call is in doubt because the DNA end fits TRBJ2-7 better. This CDR3 has 11 residues. Looked up from germline, CDR1 is MNHEY and CDR2 is SVGAGI. The DNA of the CDR3 is TGTGCCAGCACCCTAGGAGGCGAGCAGTACTTC. This sequence encodes CASTLGGEQYF.

The CDR3 is CASSLVGATNTEAFF. The CDR3 DNA reads TGCGCCAGCAGCTTGGTTGGGGCCACGAACACTGAAGCTTTCTTT. V gene TRBV5-1 combines with J gene TRBJ1-1; possibly TRBD1 for D (5 bases). This CDR3 region has 15 residues. Trimming removed 0 bases at V and 1 base at J, with 10 bases between. Germline V gene lookup returns CDR1 SGHRS and CDR2 YFSETQ.